These 6 T cell receptor beta chains were sequenced from one sample in a study of cytomegalovirus exposure and HLA in healthy donors. The method was immunoSEQ multiplex PCR; TCRdb's version includes in-frame clones alone and lacks a portion of them. This sample has under 150,000 clones, with around 86% found just once. Sequencing input: PBMCs. Receptor source: a man between 18 and 35 years old in good health and CMV-seropositive.

The rearrangement uses TRBV5-1 and TRBJ2-7, with D maybe TRBD1 (5 bases). Trimming left V 5 bases short and J 0 bases short, with 12 bases between. This CDR3 has 14 residues. Germline V gives CDR1 SGHRS, CDR2 YFSETQ. The CDR3 loop reads CASRDRQSSYEQYF. The CDR3 bases are TGCGCCAGCAGAGACAGACAGAGCTCCTACGAGCAGTACTTC.

J is TRBJ2-7 and V is TRBV6-5, with 9 bases that match TRBD2. The CDR3 covers 15 residues. From germline, CDR1 is MNHEY and CDR2 SVGAGI. The ends lost 3 bases at V and 6 bases at J; junction bases unmatched: 9. The CDR3 loop reads CASSYFAGGEGEQYF. CDR3 DNA sequence: TGTGCCAGCAGTTATTTTGCGGGAGGGGAGGGCGAGCAGTACTTC.

The V call is TRBV6-1, the J call TRBJ1-5, with 7 bases that match TRBD1. The CDR3 has 14 amino acids. Per germline, CDR1 MNHNS and CDR2 SASEGT. Trimming cost V 4 bases and J 4 bases; bases outside gene matches: 4. The CDR3 reads CASSAGTENQPQHF. In DNA form, the CDR3 reads TGTGCCAGCAGTGCCGGGACAGAAAATCAGCCCCAGCATTTT.

The V gene is TRBV30, the J gene TRBJ2-5; D uncertain. This CDR3 comprises 12 residues. Trimming pared 2 bases from V and 3 bases from J, leaving 7 bases between. Germline V lookup: CDR1 GTSNPN, CDR2 SVGIG (reference sequence). In nucleotides, the CDR3 is TGTGCCTGGAGTTCCCTTGAAGAGACCCAGTACTTC. Translated, it gives CAWSSLEETQYF. Using reference TRBV30 and TRBJ2-5 for the parts outside the CDR3, the full variable domain is SQTIHQWPATLVQPVGSPLSLECTVEGTSNPNLYWYRQAAGRGLQLLFYSVGIGQISSEVPQNLSASRPQDRQFILSSKKLLLSDSGFYLCAWSSLEETQYFGPGTRLLVL.

V gene TRBV2 combines with J gene TRBJ2-4, with a weak D call TRBD1 (6 bases). CDR1 SNHLY and CDR2 FYNNEI come from the germline V gene. Trimming shortened V by 11 bases and J by 7 bases, and 24 bases separated the two germline ends. CDR3 length: 15 residues. The CDR3 DNA sequence: TGTGCCGGACATGCAGGGGTAGGGGCCCCGAACATTCAGTACTTC. Translation: CAGHAGVGAPNIQYF.

This chain connects TRBV6-6 to TRBJ1-1; D is undetermined. The germline V gene encodes CDR1 MNHNY and CDR2 SVGAGI (reference sequence). Deletions cut 1 base from V and 3 bases from J, with 12 bases between. This CDR3 is 15 amino acids long. CDR3 bases: TGTGCCAGCAGTTACTACGCGGGCTTGGACACTGAAGCTTTCTTT. Encoded protein: CASSYYAGLDTEAFF.